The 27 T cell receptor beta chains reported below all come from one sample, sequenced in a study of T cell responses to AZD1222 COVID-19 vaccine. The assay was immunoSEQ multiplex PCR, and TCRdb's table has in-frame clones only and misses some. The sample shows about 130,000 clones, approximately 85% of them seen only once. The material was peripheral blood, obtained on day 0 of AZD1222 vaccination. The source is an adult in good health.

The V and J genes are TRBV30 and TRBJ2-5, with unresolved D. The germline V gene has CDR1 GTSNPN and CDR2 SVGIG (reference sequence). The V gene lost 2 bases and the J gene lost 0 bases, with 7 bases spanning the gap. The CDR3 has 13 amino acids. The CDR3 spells CAWSWGNQETQYF. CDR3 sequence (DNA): TGTGCCTGGAGTTGGGGAAACCAAGAGACCCAGTACTTC.

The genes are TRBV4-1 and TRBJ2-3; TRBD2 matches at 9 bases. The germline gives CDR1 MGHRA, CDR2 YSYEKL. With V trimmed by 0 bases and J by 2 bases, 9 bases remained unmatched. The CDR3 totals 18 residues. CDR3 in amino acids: CASSQEGNLAGTTDTQYF. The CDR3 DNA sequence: TGCGCCAGCAGCCAAGAGGGGAATCTAGCGGGAACCACAGATACGCAGTATTTT.

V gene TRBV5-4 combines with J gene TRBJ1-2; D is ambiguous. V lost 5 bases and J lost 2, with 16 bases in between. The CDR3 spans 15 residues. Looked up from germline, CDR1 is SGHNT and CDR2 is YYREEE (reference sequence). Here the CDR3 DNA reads TGTGCCAGCAGACTCGGGTCCACGGAAAACTATGGCTACACCTTC. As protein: CASRLGSTENYGYTF.

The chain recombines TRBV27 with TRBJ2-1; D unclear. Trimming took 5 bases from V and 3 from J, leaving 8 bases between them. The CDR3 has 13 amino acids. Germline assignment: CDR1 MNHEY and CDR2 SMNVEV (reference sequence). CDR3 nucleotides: TGTGCCAGCAGTCGTGCGGTCTACAATGAGCAGTTCTTC. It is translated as CASSRAVYNEQFF.

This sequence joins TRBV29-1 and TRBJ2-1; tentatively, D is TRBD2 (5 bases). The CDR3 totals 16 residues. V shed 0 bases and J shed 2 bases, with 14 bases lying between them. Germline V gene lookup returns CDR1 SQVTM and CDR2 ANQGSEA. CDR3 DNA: TGCAGCGTTGAAGATTGGGAGCTGGAAACCTACAATGAGCAGTTCTTC. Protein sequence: CSVEDWELETYNEQFF.

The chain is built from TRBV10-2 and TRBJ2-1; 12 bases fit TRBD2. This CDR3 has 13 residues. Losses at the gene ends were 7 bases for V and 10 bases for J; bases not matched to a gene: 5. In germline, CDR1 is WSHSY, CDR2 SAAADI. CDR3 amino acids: CASNGLAGKEQFF. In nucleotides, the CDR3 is TGCGCCAGCAACGGACTAGCGGGGAAGGAGCAGTTCTTC.

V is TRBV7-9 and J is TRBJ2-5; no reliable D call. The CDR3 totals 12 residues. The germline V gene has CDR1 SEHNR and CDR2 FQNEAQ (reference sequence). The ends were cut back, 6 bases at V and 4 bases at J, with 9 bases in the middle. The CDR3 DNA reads TGTGCCAGCAGGCCCGGAACAGAGACCCAGTACTTC. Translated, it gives CASRPGTETQYF.

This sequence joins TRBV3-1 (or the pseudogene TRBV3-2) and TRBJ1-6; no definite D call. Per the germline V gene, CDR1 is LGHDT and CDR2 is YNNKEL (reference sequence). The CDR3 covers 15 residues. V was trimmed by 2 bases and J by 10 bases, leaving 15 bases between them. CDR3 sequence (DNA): TGTGCCAGCAGCCAATCAGGCAGTAGAGTATCACCCCTCCACTTT. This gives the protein CASSQSGSRVSPLHF.

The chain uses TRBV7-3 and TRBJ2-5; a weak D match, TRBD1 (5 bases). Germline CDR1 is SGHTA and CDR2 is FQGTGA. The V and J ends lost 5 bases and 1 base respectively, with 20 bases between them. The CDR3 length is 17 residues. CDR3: CASSPAGLGVGQETQYF. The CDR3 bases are TGTGCCAGCAGCCCCGCAGGGCTAGGGGTGGGCCAAGAGACCCAGTACTTC.

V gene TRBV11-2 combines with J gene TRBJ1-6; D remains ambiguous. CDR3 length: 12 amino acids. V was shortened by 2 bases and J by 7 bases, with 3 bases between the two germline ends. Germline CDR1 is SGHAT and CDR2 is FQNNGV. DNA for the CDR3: TGTGCCAGCAGCTTACCAAATTCACCCCTCCACTTT. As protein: CASSLPNSPLHF.

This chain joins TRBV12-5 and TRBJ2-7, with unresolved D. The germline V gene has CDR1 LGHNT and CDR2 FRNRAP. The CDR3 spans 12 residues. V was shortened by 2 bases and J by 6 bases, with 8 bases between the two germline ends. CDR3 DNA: TGTGCTAGTGGTTTGCTGGGCCTCGAGCAGTACTTC. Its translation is CASGLLGLEQYF.

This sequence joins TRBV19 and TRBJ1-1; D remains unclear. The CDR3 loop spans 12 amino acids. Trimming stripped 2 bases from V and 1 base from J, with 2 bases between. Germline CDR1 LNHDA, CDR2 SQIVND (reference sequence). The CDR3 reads CASSIRNTEAFF. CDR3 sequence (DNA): TGTGCCAGTAGTATAAGGAACACTGAAGCTTTCTTT.

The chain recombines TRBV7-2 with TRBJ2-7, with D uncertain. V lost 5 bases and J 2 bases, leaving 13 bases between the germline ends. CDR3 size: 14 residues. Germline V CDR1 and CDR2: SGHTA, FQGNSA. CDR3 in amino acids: CASSEGPRAYEQYF. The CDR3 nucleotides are TGTGCCAGCAGCGAAGGGCCCCGCGCCTACGAGCAGTACTTC. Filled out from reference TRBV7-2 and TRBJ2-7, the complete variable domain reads GAGVSQSPSNKVTEKGKDVELRCDPISGHTALYWYRQSLGQGLEFLIYFQGNSAPDKSGLPSDRFSAERTGGSVSTLTIQRTQQEDSAVYLCASSEGPRAYEQYFGPGTRLTVT.

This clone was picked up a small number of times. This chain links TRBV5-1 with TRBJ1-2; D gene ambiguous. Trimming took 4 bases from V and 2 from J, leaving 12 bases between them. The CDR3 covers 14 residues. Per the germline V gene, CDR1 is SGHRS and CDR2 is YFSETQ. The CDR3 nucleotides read TGCGCCAGCAGCCGAGACGGCGAAAACTATGGCTACACCTTC. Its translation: CASSRDGENYGYTF.

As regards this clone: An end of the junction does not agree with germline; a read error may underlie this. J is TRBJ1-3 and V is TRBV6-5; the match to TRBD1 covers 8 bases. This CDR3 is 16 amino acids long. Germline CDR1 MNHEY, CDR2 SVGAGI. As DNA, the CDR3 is TGTGCCAGCAGTAACTCCTGGACAGGGCCCGGAAACACCATATATTTT. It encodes CASSNSWTGPGNTIYF.

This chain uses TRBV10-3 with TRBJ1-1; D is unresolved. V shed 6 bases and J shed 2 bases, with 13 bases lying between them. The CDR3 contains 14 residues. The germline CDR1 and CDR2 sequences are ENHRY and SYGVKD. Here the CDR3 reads CAIRPETANTEAFF. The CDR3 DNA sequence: TGTGCCATCAGACCTGAGACCGCCAACACTGAAGCTTTCTTT.

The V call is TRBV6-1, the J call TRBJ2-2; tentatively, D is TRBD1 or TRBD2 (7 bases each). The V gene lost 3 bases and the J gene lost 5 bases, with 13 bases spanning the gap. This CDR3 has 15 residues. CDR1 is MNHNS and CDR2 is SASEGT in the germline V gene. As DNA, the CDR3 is TGTGCCAGCAGTGACCAGGGGGGGAAAACCGGGGAGCTGTTTTTT. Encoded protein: CASSDQGGKTGELFF.

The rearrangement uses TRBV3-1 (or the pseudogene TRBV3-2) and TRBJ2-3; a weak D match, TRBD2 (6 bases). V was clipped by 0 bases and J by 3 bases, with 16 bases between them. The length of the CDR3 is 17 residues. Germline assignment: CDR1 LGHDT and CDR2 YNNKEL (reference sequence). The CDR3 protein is CASSQEIATGATDTQYF. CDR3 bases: TGTGCCAGCAGCCAAGAAATAGCGACGGGAGCTACAGATACGCAGTATTTT.

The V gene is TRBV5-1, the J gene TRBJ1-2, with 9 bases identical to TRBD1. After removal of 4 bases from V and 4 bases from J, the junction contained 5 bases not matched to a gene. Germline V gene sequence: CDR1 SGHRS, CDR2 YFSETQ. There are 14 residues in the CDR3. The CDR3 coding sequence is TGCGCCAGCAGCCCACAGGGGGCTGGCTATGGCTACACCTTC. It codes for CASSPQGAGYGYTF.

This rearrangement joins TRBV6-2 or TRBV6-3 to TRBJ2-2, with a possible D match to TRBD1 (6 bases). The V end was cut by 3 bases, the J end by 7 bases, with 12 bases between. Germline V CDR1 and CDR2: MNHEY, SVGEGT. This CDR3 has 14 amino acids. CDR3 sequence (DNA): TGTGCCAGCAGTTATCAGGGGCTGATCGGGGAGCTGTTTTTT. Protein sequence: CASSYQGLIGELFF.

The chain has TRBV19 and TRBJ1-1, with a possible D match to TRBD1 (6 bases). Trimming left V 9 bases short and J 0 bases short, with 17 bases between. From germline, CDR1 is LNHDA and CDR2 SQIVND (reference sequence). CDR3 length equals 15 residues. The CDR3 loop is CASQPGQHMNTEAFF. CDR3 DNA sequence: TGTGCCAGCCAACCCGGACAGCATATGAACACTGAAGCTTTCTTT. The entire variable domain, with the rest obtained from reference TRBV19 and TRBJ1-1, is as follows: DGGITQSPKYLFRKEGQNVTLSCEQNLNHDAMYWYRQDPGQGLRLIYYSQIVNDFQKGDIAEGYSVSREKKESFPLTVTSAQKNPTAFYLCASQPGQHMNTEAFFGQGTRLTVV.

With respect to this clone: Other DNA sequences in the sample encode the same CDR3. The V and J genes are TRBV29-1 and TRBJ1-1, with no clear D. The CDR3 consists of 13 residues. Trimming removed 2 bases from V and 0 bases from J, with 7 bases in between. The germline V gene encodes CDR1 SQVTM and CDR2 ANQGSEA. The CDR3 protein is CSVERGVNTEAFF. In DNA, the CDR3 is TGCAGCGTTGAACGGGGTGTGAACACTGAAGCTTTCTTT.

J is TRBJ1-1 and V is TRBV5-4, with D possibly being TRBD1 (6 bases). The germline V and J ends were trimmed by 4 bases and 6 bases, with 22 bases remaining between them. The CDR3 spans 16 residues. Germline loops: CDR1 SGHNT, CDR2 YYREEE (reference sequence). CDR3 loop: CASSANKQGRSAEAFF. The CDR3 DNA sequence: TGTGCCAGCAGCGCTAATAAACAGGGTCGCAGTGCTGAAGCTTTCTTT. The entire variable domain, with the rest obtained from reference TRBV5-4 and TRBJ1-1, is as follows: ETGVTQSPTHLIKTRGQQVTLRCSSQSGHNTVSWYQQALGQGPQFIFQYYREEENGRGNFPPRFSGLQFPNYSSELNVNALELDDSALYLCASSANKQGRSAEAFFGQGTRLTVV.

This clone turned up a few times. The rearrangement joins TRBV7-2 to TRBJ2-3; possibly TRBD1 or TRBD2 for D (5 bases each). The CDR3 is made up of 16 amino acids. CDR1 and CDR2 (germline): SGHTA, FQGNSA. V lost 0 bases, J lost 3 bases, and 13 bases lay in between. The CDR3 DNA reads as TGTGCCAGCAGCTTAGCTGGGGGATTGAATACAGATACGCAGTATTTT. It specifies CASSLAGGLNTDTQYF.

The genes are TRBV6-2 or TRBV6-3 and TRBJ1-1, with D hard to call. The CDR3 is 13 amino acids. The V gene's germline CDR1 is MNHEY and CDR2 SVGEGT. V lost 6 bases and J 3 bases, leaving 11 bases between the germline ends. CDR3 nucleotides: TGTGCCAGCAGCCGAGGACGGTACACTGAAGCTTTCTTT. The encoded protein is CASSRGRYTEAFF.

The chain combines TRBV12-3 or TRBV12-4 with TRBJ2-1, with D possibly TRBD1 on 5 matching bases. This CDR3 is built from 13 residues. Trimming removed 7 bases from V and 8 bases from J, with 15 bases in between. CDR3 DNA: TGTGCCAGCACCTATCAGGGTCACGATGAGCAGTTCTTC. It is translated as CASTYQGHDEQFF.

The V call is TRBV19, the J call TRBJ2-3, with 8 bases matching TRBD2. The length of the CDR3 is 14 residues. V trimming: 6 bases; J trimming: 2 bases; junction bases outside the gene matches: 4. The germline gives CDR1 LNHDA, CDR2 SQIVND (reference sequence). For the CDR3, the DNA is TGTGCCAGTAGAAGCGGGAGTCACACAGATACGCAGTATTTT. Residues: CASRSGSHTDTQYF.